The following is a T cell receptor (beta chain) sequence with its context. What it recognizes is unknown. This sample is part of a study of T cell responses to AZD1222 COVID-19 vaccine. Notes on the study in general: The peak T cell response came first, and repertoires were sampled only after it. Donors were mostly white British, more females; clonal diversity possibly underestimated. Of spike-specific TCRs, nearly half reportedly target regions left unmutated in variants.

The data were produced by immunoSEQ multiplex PCR, yet TCRdb's version contains in-frame clones alone and is incomplete. Among about 120,000 clones listed, 80% to 95% were seen once. The CDR3 is made up of 14 amino acids. The ends were cut back, 2 bases at V and 4 bases at J, with 11 bases in the middle. Germline loops: CDR1 SNHLY, CDR2 FYNNEI. The rearrangement links TRBV2 to TRBJ1-2; D gene uncertain. The sequence was collected from an adult in good health. The source material was peripheral blood, sampled on day 0 of MenACWY control vaccination. Here the CDR3 reads CASSETSVSYGYTF. CDR3 sequence (DNA): TGTGCCAGCAGTGAAACGTCGGTGAGCTATGGCTACACCTTC.